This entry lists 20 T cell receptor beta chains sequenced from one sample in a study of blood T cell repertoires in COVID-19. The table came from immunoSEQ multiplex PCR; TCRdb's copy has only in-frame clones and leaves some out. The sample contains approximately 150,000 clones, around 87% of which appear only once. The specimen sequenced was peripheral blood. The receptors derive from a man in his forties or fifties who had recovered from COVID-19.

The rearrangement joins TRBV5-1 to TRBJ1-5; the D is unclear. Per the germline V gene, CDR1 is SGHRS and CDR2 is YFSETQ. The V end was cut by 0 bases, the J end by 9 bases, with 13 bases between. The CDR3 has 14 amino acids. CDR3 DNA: TGCGCCAGCAGCTTGGATGCAGACTCTGGGCCCCAGCATTTT. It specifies CASSLDADSGPQHF.

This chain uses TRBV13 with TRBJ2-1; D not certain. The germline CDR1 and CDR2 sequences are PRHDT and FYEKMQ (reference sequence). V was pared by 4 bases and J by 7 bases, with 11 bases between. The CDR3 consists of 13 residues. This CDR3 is CASSSSPENEQFF. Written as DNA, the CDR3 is TGTGCCAGCAGCTCTTCTCCGGAGAATGAGCAGTTCTTC.

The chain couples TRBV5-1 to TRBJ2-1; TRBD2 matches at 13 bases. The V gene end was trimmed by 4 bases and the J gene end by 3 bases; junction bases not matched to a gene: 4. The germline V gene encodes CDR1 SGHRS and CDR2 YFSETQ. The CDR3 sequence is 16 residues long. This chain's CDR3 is CASSPGLAGHYNEQFF. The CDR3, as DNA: TGCGCCAGCAGCCCGGGACTAGCGGGGCACTACAATGAGCAGTTCTTC.

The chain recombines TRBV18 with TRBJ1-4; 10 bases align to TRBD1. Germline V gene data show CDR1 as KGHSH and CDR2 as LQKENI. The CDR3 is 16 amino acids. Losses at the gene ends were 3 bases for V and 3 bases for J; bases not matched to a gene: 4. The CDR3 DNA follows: TGTGCCAGCTCACCGCGGGGGACAGGGGCTAATGAAAAACTGTTTTTT. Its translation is CASSPRGTGANEKLFF.

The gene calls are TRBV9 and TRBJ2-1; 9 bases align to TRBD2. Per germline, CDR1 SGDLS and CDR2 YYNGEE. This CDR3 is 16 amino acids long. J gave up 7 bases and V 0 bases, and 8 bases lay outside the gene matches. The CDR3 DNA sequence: TGTGCCAGCAGCGTAGGAGGCGGGGGGGCAAGGAATGAGCAGTTCTTC. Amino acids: CASSVGGGGARNEQFF.

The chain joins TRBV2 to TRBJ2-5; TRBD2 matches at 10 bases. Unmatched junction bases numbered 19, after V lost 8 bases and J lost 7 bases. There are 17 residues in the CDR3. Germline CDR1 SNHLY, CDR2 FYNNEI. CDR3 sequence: CASRNAPAGTSETTQYF. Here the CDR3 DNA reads TGTGCCAGCCGAAATGCCCCCGCCGGGACTAGCGAGACGACCCAGTACTTC.

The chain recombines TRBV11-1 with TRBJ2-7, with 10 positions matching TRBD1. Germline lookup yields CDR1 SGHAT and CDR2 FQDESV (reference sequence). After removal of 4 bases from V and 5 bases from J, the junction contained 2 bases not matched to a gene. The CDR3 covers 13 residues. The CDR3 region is CASSSGQGNEQYF. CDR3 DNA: TGTGCCAGCAGCTCGGGACAGGGGAACGAGCAGTACTTC.

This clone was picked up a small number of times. In nucleotides, the CDR3 is TGCGCCAGCAGCTTGGATACTTCGGATTCACCCCTCCACTTT. This gives the protein CASSLDTSDSPLHF. The chain links TRBV5-1 to TRBJ1-6; D call uncertain. Germline V CDR1 and CDR2: SGHRS, YFSETQ. This CDR3 spans 14 amino acids. The V end was cut by 0 bases, the J end by 8 bases, with 9 bases between. The full variable domain, its missing parts supplied by reference TRBV5-1 and TRBJ1-6, is KAGVTQTPRYLIKTRGQQVTLSCSPISGHRSVSWYQQTPGQGLQFLFEYFSETQRNKGNFPGRFSGRQFSNSRSEMNVSTLELGDSALYLCASSLDTSDSPLHFGNGTRLTVT.

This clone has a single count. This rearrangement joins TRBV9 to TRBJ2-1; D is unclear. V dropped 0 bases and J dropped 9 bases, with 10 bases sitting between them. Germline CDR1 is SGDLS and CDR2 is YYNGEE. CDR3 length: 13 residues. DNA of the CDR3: TGTGCCAGCAGCGTAGAAGTGAAGAGTGAGCAGTTCTTC. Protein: CASSVEVKSEQFF. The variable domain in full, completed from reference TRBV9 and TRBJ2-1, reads DSGVTQTPKHLITATGQRVTLRCSPRSGDLSVYWYQQSLDQGLQFLIQYYNGEERAKGNILERFSAQQFPDLHSELNLSSLELGDSALYFCASSVEVKSEQFFGPGTRLTVL.

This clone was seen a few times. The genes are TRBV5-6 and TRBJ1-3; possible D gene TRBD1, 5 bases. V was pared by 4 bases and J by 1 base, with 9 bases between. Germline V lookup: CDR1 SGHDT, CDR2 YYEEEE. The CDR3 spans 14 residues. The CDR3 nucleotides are TGTGCCAGCAGCCGCAGGGATTCTGGAAACACCATATATTTT. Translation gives CASSRRDSGNTIYF.

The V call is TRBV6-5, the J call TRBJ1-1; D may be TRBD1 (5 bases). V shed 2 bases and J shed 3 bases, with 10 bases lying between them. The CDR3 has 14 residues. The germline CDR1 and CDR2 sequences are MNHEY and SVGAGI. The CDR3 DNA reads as TGTGCCAGCAGTTACCAGGACACTGACACTGAAGCTTTCTTT. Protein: CASSYQDTDTEAFF.

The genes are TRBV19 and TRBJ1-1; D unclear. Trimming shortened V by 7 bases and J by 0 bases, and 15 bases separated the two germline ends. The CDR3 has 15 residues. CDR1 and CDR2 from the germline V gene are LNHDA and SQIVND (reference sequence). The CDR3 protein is CASNQLRGVNTEAFF. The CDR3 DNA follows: TGTGCCAGTAACCAGCTACGGGGAGTGAACACTGAAGCTTTCTTT. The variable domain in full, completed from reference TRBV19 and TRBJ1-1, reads DGGITQSPKYLFRKEGQNVTLSCEQNLNHDAMYWYRQDPGQGLRLIYYSQIVNDFQKGDIAEGYSVSREKKESFPLTVTSAQKNPTAFYLCASNQLRGVNTEAFFGQGTRLTVV.

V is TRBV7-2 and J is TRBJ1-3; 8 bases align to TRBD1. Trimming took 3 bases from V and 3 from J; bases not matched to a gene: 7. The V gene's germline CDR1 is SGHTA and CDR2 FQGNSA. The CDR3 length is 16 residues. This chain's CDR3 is CASSFSGQGLGNTIYF. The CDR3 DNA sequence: TGTGCCAGCAGCTTTTCCGGACAGGGTCTTGGAAACACCATATATTTT. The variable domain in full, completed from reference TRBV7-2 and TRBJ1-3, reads GAGVSQSPSNKVTEKGKDVELRCDPISGHTALYWYRQSLGQGLEFLIYFQGNSAPDKSGLPSDRFSAERTGGSVSTLTIQRTQQEDSAVYLCASSFSGQGLGNTIYFGEGSWLTVV.

The CDR3 nucleotides are TGTGCCAGCAGCTTAAGCGTGCTGTATGGCTACACCTTC. Its translation: CASSLSVLYGYTF. V usage is TRBV7-8 and J usage is TRBJ1-2; D gene unclear. This CDR3 has 13 residues. CDR1 is SGHVS and CDR2 is FQNEAQ in the germline V gene. V lost 2 bases, J lost 5 bases, and 9 bases lay in between. The complete variable domain, with remaining parts taken from reference TRBV7-8 and TRBJ1-2, reads GAGVSQSPRYKVAKRGQDVALRCDPISGHVSLFWYQQALGQGPEFLTYFQNEAQLDKSGLPSDRFFAERPEGSVSTLKIQRTQQEDSAVYLCASSLSVLYGYTFGSGTRLTVV.

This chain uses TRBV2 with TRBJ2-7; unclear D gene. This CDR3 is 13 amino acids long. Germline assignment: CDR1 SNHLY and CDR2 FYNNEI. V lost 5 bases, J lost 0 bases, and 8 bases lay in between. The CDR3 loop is CASSFSSSYEQYF. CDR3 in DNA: TGTGCCAGCAGTTTTAGTTCCTCCTACGAGCAGTACTTC.

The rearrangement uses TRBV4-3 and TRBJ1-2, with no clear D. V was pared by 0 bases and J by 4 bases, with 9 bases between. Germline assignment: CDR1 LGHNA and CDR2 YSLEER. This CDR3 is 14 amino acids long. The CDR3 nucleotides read TGCGCCAGCAGCCAAGACAGACAACGCTATGGCTACACCTTC. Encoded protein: CASSQDRQRYGYTF.

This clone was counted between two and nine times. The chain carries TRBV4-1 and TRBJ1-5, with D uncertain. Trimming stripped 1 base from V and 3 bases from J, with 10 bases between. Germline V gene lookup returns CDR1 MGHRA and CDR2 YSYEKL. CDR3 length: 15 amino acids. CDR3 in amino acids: CASSQALRDNQPQHF. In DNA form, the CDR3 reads TGCGCCAGCAGCCAAGCTCTGAGGGACAATCAGCCCCAGCATTTT.

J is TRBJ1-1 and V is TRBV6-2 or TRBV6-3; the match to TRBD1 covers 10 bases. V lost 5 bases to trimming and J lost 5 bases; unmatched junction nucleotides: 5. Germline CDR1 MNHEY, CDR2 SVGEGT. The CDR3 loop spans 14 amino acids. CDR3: CASSRDRGWTEAFF. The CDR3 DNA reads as TGTGCCAGCAGTCGGGACAGGGGTTGGACTGAAGCTTTCTTT.

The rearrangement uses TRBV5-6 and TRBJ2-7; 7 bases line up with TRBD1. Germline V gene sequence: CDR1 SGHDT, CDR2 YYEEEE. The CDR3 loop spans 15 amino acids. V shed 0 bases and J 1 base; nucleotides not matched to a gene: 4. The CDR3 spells CASSLGGQISYEQYF. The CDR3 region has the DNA TGTGCCAGCAGCTTGGGGGGACAGATTTCCTACGAGCAGTACTTC.

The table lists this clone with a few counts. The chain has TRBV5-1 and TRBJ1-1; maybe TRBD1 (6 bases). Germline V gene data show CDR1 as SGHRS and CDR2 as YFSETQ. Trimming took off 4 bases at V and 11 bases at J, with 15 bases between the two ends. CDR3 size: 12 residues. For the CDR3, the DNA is TGCGCCAGCAGCGTACAGGGAAAAGGGGCTTTCTTT. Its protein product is CASSVQGKGAFF. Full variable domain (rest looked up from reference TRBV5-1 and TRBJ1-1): KAGVTQTPRYLIKTRGQQVTLSCSPISGHRSVSWYQQTPGQGLQFLFEYFSETQRNKGNFPGRFSGRQFSNSRSEMNVSTLELGDSALYLCASSVQGKGAFFGQGTRLTVV.